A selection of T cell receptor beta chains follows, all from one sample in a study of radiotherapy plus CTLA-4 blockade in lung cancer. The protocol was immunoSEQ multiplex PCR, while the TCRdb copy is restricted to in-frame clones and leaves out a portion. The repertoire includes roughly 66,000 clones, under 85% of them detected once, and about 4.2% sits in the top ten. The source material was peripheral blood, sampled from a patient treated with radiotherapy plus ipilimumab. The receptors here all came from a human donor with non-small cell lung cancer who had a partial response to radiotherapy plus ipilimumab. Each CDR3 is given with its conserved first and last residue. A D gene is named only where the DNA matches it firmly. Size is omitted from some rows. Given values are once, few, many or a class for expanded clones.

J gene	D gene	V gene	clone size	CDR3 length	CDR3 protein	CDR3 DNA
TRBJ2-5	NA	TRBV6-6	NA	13	CASRERGEETQYF	TGTGCCAGCAGGGAGCGTGGCGAAGAGACCCAGTACTTC
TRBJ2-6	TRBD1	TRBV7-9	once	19	CASSVQQGAEGSGANVLTF	TGTGCCAGCAGCGTACAACAGGGGGCAGAAGGCTCTGGGGCCAACGTCCTGACTTTC
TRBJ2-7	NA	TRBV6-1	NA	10	CASSAYEQYF	TGTGCCAGCAGTGCTTACGAGCAGTACTTC
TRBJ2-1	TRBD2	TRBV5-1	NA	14	CASSSMTSANEQFF	TGCGCCAGCAGCTCGATGACTAGCGCCAATGAGCAGTTCTTC
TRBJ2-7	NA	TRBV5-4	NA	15	CASSLGRGSIYEQYF	TGTGCCAGCAGCTTGGGCAGGGGATCTATCTACGAGCAGTACTTC
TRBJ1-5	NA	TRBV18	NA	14	CASSPGVYNQPQHF	TGTGCCAGCTCACCCGGAGTCTATAACCAGCCCCAGCATTTT
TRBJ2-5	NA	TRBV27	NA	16	CASMKRRGTTEETQYF	TGTGCCAGCATGAAGAGGAGGGGTACGACCGAAGAGACCCAGTACTTC
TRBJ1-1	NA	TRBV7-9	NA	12	CACRWHNTEAFF	TGTGCCTGCCGATGGCATAACACTGAAGCTTTCTTT
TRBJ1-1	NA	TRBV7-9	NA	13	CASSFDKNTEAFF	TGTGCCAGCAGCTTCGACAAGAACACTGAAGCTTTCTTT
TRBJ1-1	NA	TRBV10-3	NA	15	CAISESAAIVREAFF	TGTGCCATCAGTGAATCAGCAGCGATAGTAAGGGAAGCTTTCTTT
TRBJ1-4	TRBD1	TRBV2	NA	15	CATSPRQGRNEKLFF	TGTGCCACCTCACCCAGACAGGGACGTAATGAAAAACTGTTTTTT
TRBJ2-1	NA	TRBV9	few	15	CASSPLGQGRNEQFF	TGTGCCAGCAGCCCCCTCGGGCAGGGAAGGAATGAGCAGTTCTTC
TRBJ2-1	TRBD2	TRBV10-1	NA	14	CASSLAVSYNEQFF	TGCGCCAGTTCTCTAGCGGTCTCCTACAATGAGCAGTTCTTC
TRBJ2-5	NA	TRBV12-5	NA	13	CASGLGGEETQYF	TGTGCTAGTGGTTTGGGGGGGGAAGAGACCCAGTACTTC
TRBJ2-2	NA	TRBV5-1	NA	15	CASSPQTGNTGELFF	TGCGCCAGCAGCCCCCAAACAGGGAACACCGGGGAGCTGTTTTTT
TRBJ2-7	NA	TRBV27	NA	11	CASRALSEQYF	TGTGCCAGCAGGGCTTTAAGTGAGCAGTACTTC
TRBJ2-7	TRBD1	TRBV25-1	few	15	CASSELTGGLYEQYF	TGTGCCAGCAGTGAACTGACAGGGGGGTTGTACGAGCAGTACTTC
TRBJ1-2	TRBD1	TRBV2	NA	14	CASSPTDRVQGYTF	TGTGCCAGCAGCCCTACTGACAGGGTTCAAGGCTACACCTTC
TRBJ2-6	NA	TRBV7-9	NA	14	CASSLSGGANVLTF	TGTGCCAGCAGCTTGTCAGGGGGGGCCAACGTCCTGACTTTC
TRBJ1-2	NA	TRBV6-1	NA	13	CASRVQRPGGYTF	TGTGCCAGCAGAGTACAAAGGCCGGGTGGCTACACCTTC
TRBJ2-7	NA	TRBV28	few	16	CASSLFGTTTSYEQYF	TGTGCCAGCAGTTTATTCGGGACAACAACATCCTACGAGCAGTACTTC
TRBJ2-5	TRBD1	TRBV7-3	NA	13	CASSLSRGETQYF	TGTGCCAGCAGCTTAAGCAGGGGGGAGACCCAGTACTTC
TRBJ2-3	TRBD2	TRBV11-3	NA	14	CASSSGTTTDTQYF	TGTGCCAGCAGCTCCGGGACTACCACAGATACGCAGTATTTT
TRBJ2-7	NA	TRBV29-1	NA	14	CSVPNGSSLDEQYF	TGCAGCGTTCCAAACGGGTCCTCCTTGGACGAGCAGTACTTC
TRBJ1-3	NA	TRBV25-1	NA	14	CASSGLIAGNTIYF	TGTGCCAGCAGTGGACTAATTGCTGGAAACACCATATATTTT
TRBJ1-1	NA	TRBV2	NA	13	CASTGQKNTEAFF	TGTGCCAGCACTGGGCAGAAGAACACTGAAGCTTTCTTT
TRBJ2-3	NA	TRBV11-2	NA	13	CASSLSSTDTQYF	TGTGCCAGCAGTTTGTCTAGCACAGATACGCAGTATTTT
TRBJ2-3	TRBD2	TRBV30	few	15	CAWSGAGGVADTQYF	TGTGCCTGGAGTGGAGCGGGAGGTGTGGCAGATACGCAGTATTTT
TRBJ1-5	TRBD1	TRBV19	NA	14	CASSRQGVGQPQHF	TGTGCCAGTAGTAGACAGGGGGTTGGTCAGCCCCAGCATTTT
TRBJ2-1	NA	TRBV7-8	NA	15	CASSLSYSSYNEQFF	TGTGCCAGCAGCTTATCCTATAGCTCCTACAATGAGCAGTTCTTC
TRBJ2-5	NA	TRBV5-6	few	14	CASSLRGFQETQYF	TGTGCCAGCAGCTTGAGGGGGTTCCAAGAGACCCAGTACTTC
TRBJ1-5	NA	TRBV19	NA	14	CASSTPPQQGRQHF	TGTGCCAGTAGTACCCCCCCCCAACAGGGCCGACAGCATTTT
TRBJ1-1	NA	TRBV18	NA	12	CASSNRNTEAFF	TGTGCCAGCTCAAACAGGAACACTGAAGCTTTCTTT
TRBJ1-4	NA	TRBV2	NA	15	CASTEAGRRTEKLFF	TGTGCCAGCACCGAAGCGGGGCGCAGGACTGAAAAACTGTTTTTT
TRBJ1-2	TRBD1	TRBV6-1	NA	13	CASSAQGMDGYTF	TGTGCCAGCAGCGCACAGGGGATGGATGGCTACACCTTC
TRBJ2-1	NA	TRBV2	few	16	CASHPGSGDGSNEQFF	TGTGCCAGCCACCCTGGTAGCGGAGATGGGAGCAATGAGCAGTTCTTC
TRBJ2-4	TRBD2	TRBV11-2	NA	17	CASSLVAGRVAKNIQYF	TGTGCCAGCAGCTTAGTAGCCGGGAGGGTAGCCAAAAACATTCAGTACTTC
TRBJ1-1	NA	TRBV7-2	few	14	CASSPSWGDTEAFF	TGTGCCAGCAGCCCCAGCTGGGGGGATACTGAAGCTTTCTTT
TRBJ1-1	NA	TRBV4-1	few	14	CASSQEVRVTEAFF	TGCGCCAGCAGCCAAGAAGTCCGGGTCACTGAAGCTTTCTTT
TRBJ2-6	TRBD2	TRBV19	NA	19	CASSARLAGGFSGANVLTF	TGTGCCAGTAGTGCAAGACTAGCGGGAGGGTTCTCTGGGGCCAACGTCCTGACTTTC
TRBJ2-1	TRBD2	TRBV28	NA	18	CASSWESSGGDSYNEQFF	TGTGCCAGCTCCTGGGAGAGTAGCGGGGGAGACTCCTACAATGAGCAGTTCTTC
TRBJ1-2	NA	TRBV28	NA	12	CASSPEVRGYTF	TGTGCCAGCAGCCCAGAAGTTCGCGGCTACACCTTC
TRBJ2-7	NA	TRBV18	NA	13	CASSPQAVDEQYF	TGTGCCAGCTCACCACAAGCGGTAGACGAGCAGTACTTC
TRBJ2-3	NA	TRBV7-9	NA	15	CASSIYGRNTDTQYF	TGTGCCAGCAGTATTTATGGGAGAAACACAGATACGCAGTATTTT
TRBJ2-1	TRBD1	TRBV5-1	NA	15	CASSSDRGSYNEQFF	TGCGCCAGCAGCTCCGACAGGGGAAGCTACAATGAGCAGTTCTTC